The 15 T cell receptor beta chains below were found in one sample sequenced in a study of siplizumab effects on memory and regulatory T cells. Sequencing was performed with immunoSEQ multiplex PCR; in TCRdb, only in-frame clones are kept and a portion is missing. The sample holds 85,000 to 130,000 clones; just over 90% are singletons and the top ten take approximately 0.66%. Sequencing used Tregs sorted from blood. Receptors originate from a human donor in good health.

The CDR3 region is CASSSATGVNGYTF. For the CDR3, the DNA is TGCGCCAGCAGCTCGGCGACAGGGGTAAATGGCTACACCTTC. The chain uses TRBV5-1 and TRBJ1-2; 8 bases line up with TRBD1. The length of the CDR3 is 14 residues. V was pared by 3 bases and J by 6 bases, with 7 bases of the junction left unmatched. Per the germline V gene, CDR1 is SGHRS and CDR2 is YFSETQ.

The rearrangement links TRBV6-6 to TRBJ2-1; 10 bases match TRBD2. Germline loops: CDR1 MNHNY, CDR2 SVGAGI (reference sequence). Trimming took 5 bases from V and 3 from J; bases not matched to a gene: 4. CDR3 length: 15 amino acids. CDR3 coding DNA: TGTGCCAGCAGTGTCGGGACTAGCGTCTACAATGAGCAGTTCTTC. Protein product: CASSVGTSVYNEQFF.

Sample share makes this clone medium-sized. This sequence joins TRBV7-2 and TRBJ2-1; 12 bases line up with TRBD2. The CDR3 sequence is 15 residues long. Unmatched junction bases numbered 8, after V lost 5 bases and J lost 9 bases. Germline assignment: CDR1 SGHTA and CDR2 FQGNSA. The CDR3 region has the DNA TGTGCCAGCAGCCCCTCTAGCGGGAGGGCCGGTGAGCAGTTCTTC. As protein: CASSPSSGRAGEQFF.

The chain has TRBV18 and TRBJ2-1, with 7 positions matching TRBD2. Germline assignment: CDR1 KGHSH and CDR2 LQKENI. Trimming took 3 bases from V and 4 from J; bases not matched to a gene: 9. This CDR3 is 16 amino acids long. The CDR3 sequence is CASSPESGDFYNEQFF. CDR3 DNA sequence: TGTGCCAGCTCACCTGAGAGCGGGGATTTTTACAATGAGCAGTTCTTC. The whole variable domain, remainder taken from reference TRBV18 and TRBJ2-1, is NAGVMQNPRHLVRRRGQEARLRCSPMKGHSHVYWYRQLPEEGLKFMVYLQKENIIDESGMPKERFSAEFPKEGPSILRIQQVVRGDSAAYFCASSPESGDFYNEQFFGPGTRLTVL.

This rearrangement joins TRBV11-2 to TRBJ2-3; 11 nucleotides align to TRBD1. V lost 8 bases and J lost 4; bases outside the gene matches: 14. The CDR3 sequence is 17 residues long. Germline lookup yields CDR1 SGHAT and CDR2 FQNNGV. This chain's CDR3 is CASARSFPGQGADTQYF. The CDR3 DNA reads TGTGCCAGCGCCCGGAGTTTTCCGGGACAGGGGGCAGATACGCAGTATTTT.

For the CDR3, the DNA is TGTGCCAGCAGCTTGCGTACGGGAGGTTTGTCCTACGAGCAGTACTTC. Its protein product is CASSLRTGGLSYEQYF. The chain joins TRBV5-4 to TRBJ2-7, with 7 bases matching TRBD2. Germline assignment: CDR1 SGHNT and CDR2 YYREEE (reference sequence). Germline trimming cut 1 base from V and 1 base from J; bases unmatched to any gene: 8. CDR3 length: 16 amino acids.

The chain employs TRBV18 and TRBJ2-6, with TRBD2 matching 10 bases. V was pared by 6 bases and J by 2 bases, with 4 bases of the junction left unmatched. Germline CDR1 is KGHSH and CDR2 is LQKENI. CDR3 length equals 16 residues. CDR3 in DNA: TGTGCCAGCTCCGCCCTAGCGGGAGCTGGGGCCAACGTCCTGACTTTC. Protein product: CASSALAGAGANVLTF.

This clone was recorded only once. The CDR3 DNA is TGTGCCAGCAGTCCAACAGGGTCCGAGCAGTACTTC. Protein sequence: CASSPTGSEQYF. The genes are TRBV6-6 and TRBJ2-7; D is perhaps TRBD1 (6 bases). V shed 5 bases and J shed 6 bases, with 11 bases lying between them. Germline CDR1 MNHNY, CDR2 SVGAGI (reference sequence). The CDR3 totals 12 residues.

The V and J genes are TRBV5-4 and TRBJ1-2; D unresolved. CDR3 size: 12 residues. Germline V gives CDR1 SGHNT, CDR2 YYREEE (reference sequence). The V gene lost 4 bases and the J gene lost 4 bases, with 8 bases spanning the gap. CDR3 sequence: CASSPSGYGYTF. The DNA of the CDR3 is TGTGCCAGCAGCCCGTCAGGCTATGGCTACACCTTC.

CDR3 DNA sequence: TGTGCCAGCAGTGATATGTACACTGAAGCTTTCTTT. Translation gives CASSDMYTEAFF. The V gene is TRBV6-1, the J gene TRBJ1-1; no definite D call. With 3 bases removed from V and 3 bases from J, the gap between germline ends came to 5 bases. CDR3 length: 12 amino acids. Germline CDR1 reads MNHNS; CDR2 reads SASEGT.

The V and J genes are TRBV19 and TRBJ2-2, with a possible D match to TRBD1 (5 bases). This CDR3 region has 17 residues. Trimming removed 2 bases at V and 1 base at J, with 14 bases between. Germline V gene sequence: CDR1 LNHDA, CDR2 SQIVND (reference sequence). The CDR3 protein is CASSIKKTALNTGELFF. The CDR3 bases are TGTGCCAGTAGTATAAAGAAGACAGCTCTGAACACCGGGGAGCTGTTTTTT. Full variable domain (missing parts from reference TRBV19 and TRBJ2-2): DGGITQSPKYLFRKEGQNVTLSCEQNLNHDAMYWYRQDPGQGLRLIYYSQIVNDFQKGDIAEGYSVSREKKESFPLTVTSAQKNPTAFYLCASSIKKTALNTGELFFGEGSRLTVL.

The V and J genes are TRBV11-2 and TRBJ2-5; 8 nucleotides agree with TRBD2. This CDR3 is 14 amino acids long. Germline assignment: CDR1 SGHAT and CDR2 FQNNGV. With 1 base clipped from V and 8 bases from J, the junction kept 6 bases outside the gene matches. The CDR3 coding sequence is TGTGCCAGCAGCTTAGTCGGGAGGGCCCAAACCCAGTACTTC. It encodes CASSLVGRAQTQYF. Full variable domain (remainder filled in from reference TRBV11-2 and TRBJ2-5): EAGVAQSPRYKIIEKRQSVAFWCNPISGHATLYWYQQILGQGPKLLIQFQNNGVVDDSQLPKDRFSAERLKGVDSTLKIQPAKLEDSAVYLCASSLVGRAQTQYFGPGTRLLVL.

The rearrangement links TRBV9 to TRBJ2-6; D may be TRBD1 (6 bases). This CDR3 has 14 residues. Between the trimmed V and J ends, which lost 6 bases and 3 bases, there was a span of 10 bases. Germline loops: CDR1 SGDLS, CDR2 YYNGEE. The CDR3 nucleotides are TGTGCCAGCACCCCGACAGGTGGGGCCAACGTCCTGACTTTC. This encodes CASTPTGGANVLTF.

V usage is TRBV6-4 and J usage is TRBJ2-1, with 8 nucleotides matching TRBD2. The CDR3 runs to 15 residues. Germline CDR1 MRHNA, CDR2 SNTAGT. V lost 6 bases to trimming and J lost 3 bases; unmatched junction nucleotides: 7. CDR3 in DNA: TGTGCCAGCAGAACTACTAGCGGTAACTACAATGAGCAGTTCTTC. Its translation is CASRTTSGNYNEQFF.

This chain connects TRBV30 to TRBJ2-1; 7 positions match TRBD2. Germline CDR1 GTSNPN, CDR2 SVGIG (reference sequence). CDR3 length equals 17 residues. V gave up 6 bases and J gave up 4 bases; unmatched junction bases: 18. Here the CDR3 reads CACRSRSGLAVYNEQFF. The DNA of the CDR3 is TGTGCCTGCAGGTCCCGTAGTGGGCTAGCGGTTTACAATGAGCAGTTCTTC.